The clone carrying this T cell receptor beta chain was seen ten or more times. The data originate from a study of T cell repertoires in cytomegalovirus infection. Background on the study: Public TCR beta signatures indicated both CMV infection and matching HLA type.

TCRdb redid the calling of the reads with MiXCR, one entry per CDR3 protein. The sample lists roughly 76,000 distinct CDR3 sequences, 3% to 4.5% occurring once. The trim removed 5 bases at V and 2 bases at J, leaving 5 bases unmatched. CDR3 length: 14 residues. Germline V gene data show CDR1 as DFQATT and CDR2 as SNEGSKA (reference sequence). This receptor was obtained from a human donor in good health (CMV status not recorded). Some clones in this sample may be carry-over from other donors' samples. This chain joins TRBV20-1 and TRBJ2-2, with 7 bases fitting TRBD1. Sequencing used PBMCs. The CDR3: CSARTGTNTGELFF. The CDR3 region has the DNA TGCAGTGCTCGGACAGGAACAAACACCGGGGAGCTGTTTTTT.